This T cell receptor (beta chain) was profiled in a study of shared clonotypes between healthy human individuals. Whole-study findings and limits: The study found lower generation probabilities in non-shared clonotypes than in those shared by all four donors.

The table came from immunoSEQ multiplex PCR; TCRdb's copy has only in-frame clones and leaves some out. The data hold about 530,000 clones, with around 96% observed a single time. Germline V gene lookup returns CDR1 SGHKS and CDR2 YYEKEE (reference sequence). The CDR3 contains 16 residues. V lost 0 bases and J lost 3; bases outside the gene matches: 7. With respect to this clone: The antigen is unknown.

The chain uses TRBV5-5 and TRBJ2-7; 9 nucleotides agree with TRBD1. Specimen: naive CD4+ T cells sorted from blood. The subset was: CD45RA+ positively selected. The source is a woman aged 25 to 39 in good health. The CDR3 DNA is TGTGCCAGCAGCTTGGCCTTCGGGACAGGGAACTACGAGCAGTACTTC. It codes for CASSLAFGTGNYEQYF.